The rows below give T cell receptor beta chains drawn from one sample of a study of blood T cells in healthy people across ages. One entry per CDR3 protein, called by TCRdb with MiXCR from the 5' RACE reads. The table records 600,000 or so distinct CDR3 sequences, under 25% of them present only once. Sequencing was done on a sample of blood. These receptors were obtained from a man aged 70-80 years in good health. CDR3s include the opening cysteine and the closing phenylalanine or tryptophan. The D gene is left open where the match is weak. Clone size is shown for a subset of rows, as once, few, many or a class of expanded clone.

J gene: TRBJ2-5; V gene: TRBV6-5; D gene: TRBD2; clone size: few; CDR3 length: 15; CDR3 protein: CASSYSSDSGRAKFF; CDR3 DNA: TGTGCCAGCAGTTACTCGTCGGATAGCGGGAGGGCAAAATTCTTC
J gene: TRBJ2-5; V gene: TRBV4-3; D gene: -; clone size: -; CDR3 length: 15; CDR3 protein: CASSQDQRKQETQYF; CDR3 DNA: TGCGCCAGCAGCCAAGATCAACGTAAACAAGAGACCCAGTACTTC
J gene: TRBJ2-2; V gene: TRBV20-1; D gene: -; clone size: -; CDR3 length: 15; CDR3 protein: CSARAKRDTSGELFF; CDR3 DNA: TGCAGTGCTAGAGCCAAGCGGGACACCTCCGGGGAGCTGTTTTTT
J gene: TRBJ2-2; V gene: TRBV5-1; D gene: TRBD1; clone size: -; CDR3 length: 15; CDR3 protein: CASSFGDRDIGELFF; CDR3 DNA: TGCGCCAGCAGCTTCGGGGACAGGGATATCGGGGAGCTGTTTTTT
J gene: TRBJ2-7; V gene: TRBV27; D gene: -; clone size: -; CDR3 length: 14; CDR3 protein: CASSPGGGQYEQYF; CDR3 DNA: TGTGCCAGCAGTCCCGGAGGGGGGCAATACGAGCAGTACTTC
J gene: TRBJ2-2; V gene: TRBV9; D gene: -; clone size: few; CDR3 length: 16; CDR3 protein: CASSVVQNANTGELFF; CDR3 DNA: TGTGCCAGCAGCGTAGTTCAGAACGCGAACACCGGGGAGCTGTTTTTT
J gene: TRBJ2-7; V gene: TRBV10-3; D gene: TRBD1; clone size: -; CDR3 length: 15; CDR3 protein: CAISEGTGTPYEQYF; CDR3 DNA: TGTGCCATCAGTGAAGGGACAGGGACCCCGTACGAGCAGTACTTC
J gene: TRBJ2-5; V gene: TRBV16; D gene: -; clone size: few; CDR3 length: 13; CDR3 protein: CASSQFLKETQYF; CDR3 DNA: TGTGCCAGCAGCCAGTTTCTGAAAGAGACCCAGTACTTC
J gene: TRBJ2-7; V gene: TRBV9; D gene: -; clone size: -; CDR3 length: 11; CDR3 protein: CASGSLYEQYF; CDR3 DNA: TGTGCCAGCGGATCCCTCTACGAGCAGTACTTC
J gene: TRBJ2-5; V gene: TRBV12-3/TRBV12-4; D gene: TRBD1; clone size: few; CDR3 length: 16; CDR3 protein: CASSTGGQGLQETQYF; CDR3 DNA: TGTGCCAGCTCCACCGGGGGACAGGGGCTTCAAGAGACCCAGTACTTC
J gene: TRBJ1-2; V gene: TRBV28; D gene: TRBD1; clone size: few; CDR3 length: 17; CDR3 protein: CASSLGALQGRDNGYTF; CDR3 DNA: TGTGCCAGCAGTTTAGGGGCTCTACAGGGGAGGGACAATGGCTACACCTTC
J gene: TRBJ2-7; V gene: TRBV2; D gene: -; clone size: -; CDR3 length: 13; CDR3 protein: CASQGRRLWEQYF; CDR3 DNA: TGTGCCAGCCAGGGGCGGCGTTTGTGGGAGCAGTACTTC
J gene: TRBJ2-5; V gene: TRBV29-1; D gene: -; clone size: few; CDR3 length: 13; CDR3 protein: CSVGVGSEETQYF; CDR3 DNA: TGCAGCGTTGGGGTAGGGAGCGAAGAGACCCAGTACTTC
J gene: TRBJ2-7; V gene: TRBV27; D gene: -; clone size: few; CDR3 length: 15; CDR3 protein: CASSSIPGRIYGQYF; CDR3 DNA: TGTGCCAGCAGTTCGATCCCGGGACGGATCTACGGGCAGTACTTC
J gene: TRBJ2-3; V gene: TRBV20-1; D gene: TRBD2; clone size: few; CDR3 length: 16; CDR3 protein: CSARGLLAGRTDTQYF; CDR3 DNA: TGCAGTGCTAGGGGCCTGCTAGCGGGTCGCACAGATACGCAGTATTTT
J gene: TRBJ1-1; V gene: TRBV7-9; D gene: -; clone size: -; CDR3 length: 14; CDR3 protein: CASSYAGQDTEAFF; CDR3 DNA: TGTGCCAGCAGCTACGCGGGGCAGGACACTGAAGCTTTCTTT
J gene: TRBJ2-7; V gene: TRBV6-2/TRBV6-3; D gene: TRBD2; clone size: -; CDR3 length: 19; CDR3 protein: CASRRLGLAGGPSSYEQYF; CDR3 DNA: TGTGCCAGCAGGCGCCTCGGACTAGCGGGAGGGCCTAGCTCCTACGAGCAGTACTTC
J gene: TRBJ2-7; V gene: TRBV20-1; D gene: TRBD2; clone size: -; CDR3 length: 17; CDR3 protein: CSARAISGSPRPHEQYF; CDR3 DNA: TGCAGTGCTAGAGCTATTAGCGGGAGCCCCCGACCCCACGAGCAGTACTTC
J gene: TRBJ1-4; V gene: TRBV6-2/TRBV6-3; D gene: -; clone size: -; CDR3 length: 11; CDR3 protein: CASTGCEKLFF; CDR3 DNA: TGTGCCAGCACAGGGTGTGAAAAACTGTTTTTT
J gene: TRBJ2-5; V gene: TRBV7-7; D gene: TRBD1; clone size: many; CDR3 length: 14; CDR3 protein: CASSRDREQETQYF; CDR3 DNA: TGTGCTAGCAGCCGAGACAGGGAGCAAGAGACCCAGTACTTC
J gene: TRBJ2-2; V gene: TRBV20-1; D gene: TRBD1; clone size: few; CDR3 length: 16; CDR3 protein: CSARASGTGVTGELFF; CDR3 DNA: TGCAGTGCTAGAGCCTCCGGGACAGGGGTCACCGGGGAGCTGTTTTTT
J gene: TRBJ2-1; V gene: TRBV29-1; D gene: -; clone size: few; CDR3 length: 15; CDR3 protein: CSVERLGQSYNEQFF; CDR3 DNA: TGCAGCGTTGAACGGCTAGGACAGTCCTACAATGAGCAGTTCTTC
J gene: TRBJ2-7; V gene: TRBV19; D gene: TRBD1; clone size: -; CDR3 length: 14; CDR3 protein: CASSTEGGKYEQYF; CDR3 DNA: TGTGCCAGTAGTACGGAAGGGGGCAAGTACGAGCAGTACTTC
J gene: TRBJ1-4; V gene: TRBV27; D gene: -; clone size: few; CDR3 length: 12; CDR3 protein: CASGRPGEKLFF; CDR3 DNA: TGTGCCAGCGGCCGGCCCGGGGAAAAACTGTTTTTT
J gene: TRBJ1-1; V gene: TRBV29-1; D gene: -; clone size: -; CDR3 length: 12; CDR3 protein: CSVDAPGTEAFF; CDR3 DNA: TGCAGCGTTGACGCCCCAGGTACTGAAGCTTTCTTT
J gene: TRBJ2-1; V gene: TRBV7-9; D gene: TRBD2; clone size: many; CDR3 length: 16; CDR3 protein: CASSPPGTSDYNEQFF; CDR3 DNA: TGTGCCAGCAGCCCCCCCGGGACTAGCGACTACAATGAGCAGTTCTTC
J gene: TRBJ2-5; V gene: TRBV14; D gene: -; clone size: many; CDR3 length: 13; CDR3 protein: CASSRDFLGAQYF; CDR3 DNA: TGTGCCAGCAGCCGGGACTTCCTTGGGGCCCAGTACTTC
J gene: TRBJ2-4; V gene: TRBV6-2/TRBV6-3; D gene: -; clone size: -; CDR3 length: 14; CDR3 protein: CASSWGKAKNIQYF; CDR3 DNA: TGTGCCAGCAGTTGGGGGAAAGCCAAAAACATTCAGTACTTC
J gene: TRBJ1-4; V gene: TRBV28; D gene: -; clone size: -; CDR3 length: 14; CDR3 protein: CASSLIAGNEKLFF; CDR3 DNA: TGTGCCAGCAGTTTAATTGCAGGGAATGAAAAACTGTTTTTT
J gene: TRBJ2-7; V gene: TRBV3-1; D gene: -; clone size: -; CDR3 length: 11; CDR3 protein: CASSQVTQQYF; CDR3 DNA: TGTGCCAGCAGCCAAGTTACGCAGCAGTACTTC
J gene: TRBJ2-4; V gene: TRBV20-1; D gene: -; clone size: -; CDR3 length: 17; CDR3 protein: CSARGEGARLAKNIQYF; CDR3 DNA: TGCAGTGCTAGAGGGGAGGGGGCCAGGTTAGCCAAAAACATTCAGTACTTC
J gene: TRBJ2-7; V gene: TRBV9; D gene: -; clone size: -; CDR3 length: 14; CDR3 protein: CACSLKGQSYEQYF; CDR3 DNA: TGTGCCTGCAGCCTAAAGGGACAATCCTACGAGCAGTACTTC
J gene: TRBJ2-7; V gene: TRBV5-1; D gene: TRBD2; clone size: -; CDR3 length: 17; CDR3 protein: CASSRGLAETKTYEQYF; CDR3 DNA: TGCGCCAGCAGCAGAGGACTAGCGGAAACGAAGACCTACGAGCAGTACTTC
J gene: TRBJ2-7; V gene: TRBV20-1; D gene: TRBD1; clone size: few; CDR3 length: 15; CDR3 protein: CSARDHTGAFYEQYF; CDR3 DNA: TGCAGTGCTAGAGACCATACAGGGGCTTTCTACGAGCAGTACTTC
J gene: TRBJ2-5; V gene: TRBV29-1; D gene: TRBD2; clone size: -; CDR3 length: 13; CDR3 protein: CSGVASGTQTQYF; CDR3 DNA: TGCAGCGGGGTGGCTAGCGGGACTCAGACCCAGTACTTC
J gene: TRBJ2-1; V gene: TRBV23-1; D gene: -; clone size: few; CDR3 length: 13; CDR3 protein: CLAPGQKHNEQFF; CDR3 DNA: TGTCTAGCCCCGGGACAAAAACATAATGAGCAGTTCTTC
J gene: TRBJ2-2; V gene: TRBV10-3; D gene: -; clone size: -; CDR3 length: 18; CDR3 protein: CAISEGLLSGNRNGELFF; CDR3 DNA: TGTGCCATCAGTGAGGGGCTTCTTTCGGGAAATCGGAACGGGGAGCTGTTTTTT
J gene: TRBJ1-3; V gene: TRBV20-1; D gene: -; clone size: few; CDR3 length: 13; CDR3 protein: CSAREPRENTIYF; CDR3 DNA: TGCAGTGCTAGAGAGCCCAGGGAAAACACCATATATTTT
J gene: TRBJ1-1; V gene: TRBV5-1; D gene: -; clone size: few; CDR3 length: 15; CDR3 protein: CASSLEETMNTEAFF; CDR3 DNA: TGCGCCAGCAGCTTGGAAGAGACCATGAACACTGAAGCTTTCTTT
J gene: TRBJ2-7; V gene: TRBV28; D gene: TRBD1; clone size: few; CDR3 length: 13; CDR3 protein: CASSWTGDYEQYF; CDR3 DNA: TGTGCCAGCAGCTGGACAGGGGACTACGAGCAGTACTTC
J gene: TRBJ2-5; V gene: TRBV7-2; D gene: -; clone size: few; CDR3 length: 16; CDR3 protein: CASSLAGGLRAETQYF; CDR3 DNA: TGTGCCAGCAGCTTAGCGGGAGGTCTTCGAGCGGAGACCCAGTACTTC
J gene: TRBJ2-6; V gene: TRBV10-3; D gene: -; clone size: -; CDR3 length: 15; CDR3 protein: CAINGGGNGANVLTF; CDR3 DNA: TGTGCCATCAATGGTGGGGGGAATGGGGCCAACGTCCTGACTTTC